The T cell receptor beta chain described here comes from a study of blood T cell repertoires in COVID-19. The CDR3 extends over 14 amino acids. The V end lost 7 bases, the J end lost 8 bases, and 15 bases lay between the germline ends. Per the germline V gene, CDR1 is LGHDT and CDR2 is YNNKEL (reference sequence). Data came from immunoSEQ multiplex PCR; TCRdb stores just in-frame clones and leaves some out. The profile shows roughly 260,000 clones, about 88% of them singletons. The receptor was derived from a man aged 60-69 years who had recovered from COVID-19. This sequence joins TRBV3-1 (or the pseudogene TRBV3-2) and TRBJ1-6; D is undetermined. Material for sequencing was peripheral blood. The CDR3 bases are TGTGCCAGCACTTCACCGGCGGCTGATTCACCCCTCCACTTT. It codes for CASTSPAADSPLHF.